This T cell receptor beta chain was documented in a study of regulatory T cells in long-lasting Graves disease. Study-wide results and caveats: Persistent Graves' patients showed a TCR diversity that was lower than that of newly diagnosed ones.

Arm-PCR of CDR3 regions with iRepertoire HTBI primers generated TCR beta libraries. TCRdb reanalysed the multiplex PCR reads using MiXCR and keeps one entry per CDR3 protein. The table shows about 470,000 distinct CDR3 sequences, with 20% to 25% occurring only once. Time point in this sample: persistent/refractory GD, antithyroid drugs over 5 years with positive TRAb. From PBMCs, RNA was extracted and then used to make the TCR library. A blood draw put about 10 milliliters of peripheral blood into EDTA tubes. As for this clonotype: Its antigen is not identified.

The source was peripheral blood mononuclear cells (PBMCs), collected when the disease was refractory, from a patient treated with antithyroid drugs. The TCR sequence derives from a female donor with Graves disease.

The CDR3 reads CASSLTSGSWQNEQFF. CDR3 in DNA: TGTGCCAGCAGTTTAACTAGCGGGAGCTGGCAGAATGAGCAGTTCTTC. This rearrangement joins TRBV12-3 or TRBV12-4 to TRBJ2-1; 11 bases match TRBD2. The length of the CDR3 is 16 residues. Trimming cost V 2 bases and J 7 bases; bases outside gene matches: 7.